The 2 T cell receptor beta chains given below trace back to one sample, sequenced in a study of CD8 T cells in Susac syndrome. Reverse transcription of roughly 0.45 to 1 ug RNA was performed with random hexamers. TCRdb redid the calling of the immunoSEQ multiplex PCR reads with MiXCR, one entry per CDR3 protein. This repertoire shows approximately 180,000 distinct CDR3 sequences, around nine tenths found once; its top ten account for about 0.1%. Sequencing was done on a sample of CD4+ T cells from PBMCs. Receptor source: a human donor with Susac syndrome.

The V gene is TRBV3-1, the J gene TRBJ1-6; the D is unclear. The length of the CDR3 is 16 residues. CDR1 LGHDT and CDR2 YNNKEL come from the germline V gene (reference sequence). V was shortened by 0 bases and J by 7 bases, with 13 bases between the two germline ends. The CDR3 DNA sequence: TGTGCCAGCAGCCAAGATTTAACGGGTGAGAATTCACCCCTCCACTTT. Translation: CASSQDLTGENSPLHF.

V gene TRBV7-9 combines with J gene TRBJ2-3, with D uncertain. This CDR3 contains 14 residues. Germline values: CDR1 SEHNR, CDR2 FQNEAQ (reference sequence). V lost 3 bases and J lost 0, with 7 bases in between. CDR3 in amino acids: CASSFGLSTDTQYF. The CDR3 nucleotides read TGTGCCAGCAGCTTCGGCCTAAGCACAGATACGCAGTATTTT.